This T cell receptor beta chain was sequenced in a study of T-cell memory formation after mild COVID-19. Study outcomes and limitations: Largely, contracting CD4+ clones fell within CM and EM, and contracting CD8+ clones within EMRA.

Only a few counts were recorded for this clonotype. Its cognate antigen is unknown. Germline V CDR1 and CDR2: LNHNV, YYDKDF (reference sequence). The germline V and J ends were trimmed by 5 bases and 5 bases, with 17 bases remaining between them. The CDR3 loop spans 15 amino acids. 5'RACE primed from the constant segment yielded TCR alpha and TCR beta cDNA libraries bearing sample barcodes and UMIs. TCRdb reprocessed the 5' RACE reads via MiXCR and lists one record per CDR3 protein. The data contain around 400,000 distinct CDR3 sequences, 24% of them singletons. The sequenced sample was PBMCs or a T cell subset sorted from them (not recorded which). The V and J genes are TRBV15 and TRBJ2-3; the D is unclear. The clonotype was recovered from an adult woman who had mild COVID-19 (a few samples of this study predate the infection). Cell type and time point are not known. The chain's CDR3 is CATSSRTVGKDTQYF. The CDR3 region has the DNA TGTGCCACCAGCTCCCGGACGGTGGGGAAAGATACGCAGTATTTT.